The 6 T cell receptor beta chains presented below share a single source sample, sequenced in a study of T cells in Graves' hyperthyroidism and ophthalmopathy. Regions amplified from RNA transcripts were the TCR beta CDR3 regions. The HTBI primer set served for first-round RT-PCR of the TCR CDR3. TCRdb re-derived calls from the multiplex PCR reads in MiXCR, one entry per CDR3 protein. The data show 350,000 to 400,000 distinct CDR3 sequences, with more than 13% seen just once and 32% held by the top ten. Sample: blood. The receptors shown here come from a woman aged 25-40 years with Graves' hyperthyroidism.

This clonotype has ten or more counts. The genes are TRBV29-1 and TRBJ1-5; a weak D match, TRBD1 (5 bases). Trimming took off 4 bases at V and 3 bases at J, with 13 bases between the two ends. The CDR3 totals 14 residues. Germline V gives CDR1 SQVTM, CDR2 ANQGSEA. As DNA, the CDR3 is TGCAGCGTTGCGGTCGGAGGGGACAATCAGCCCCAGCATTTT. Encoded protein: CSVAVGGDNQPQHF.

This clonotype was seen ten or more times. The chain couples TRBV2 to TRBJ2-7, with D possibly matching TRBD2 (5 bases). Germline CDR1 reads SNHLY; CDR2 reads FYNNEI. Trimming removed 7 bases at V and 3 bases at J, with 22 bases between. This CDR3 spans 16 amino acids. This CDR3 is CASNSRSSLGSYEQYF. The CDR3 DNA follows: TGTGCCAGCAACTCGCGGTCCTCTTTAGGGAGCTACGAGCAGTACTTC.

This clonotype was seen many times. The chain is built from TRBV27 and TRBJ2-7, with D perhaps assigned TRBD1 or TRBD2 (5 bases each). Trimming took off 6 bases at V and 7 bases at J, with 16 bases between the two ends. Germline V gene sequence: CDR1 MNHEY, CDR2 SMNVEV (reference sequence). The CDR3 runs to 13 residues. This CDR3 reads CASSARPGTEQYF. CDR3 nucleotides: TGTGCCAGCAGCGCAAGGCCGGGGACGGAGCAGTACTTC.

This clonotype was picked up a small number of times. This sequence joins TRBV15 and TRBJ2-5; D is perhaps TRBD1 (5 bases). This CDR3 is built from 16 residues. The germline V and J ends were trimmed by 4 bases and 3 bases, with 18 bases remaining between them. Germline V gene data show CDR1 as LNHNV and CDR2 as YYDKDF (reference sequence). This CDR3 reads CATSTPLQVKEETQYF. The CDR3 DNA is TGTGCCACCAGCACCCCATTACAGGTGAAAGAAGAGACCCAGTACTTC.

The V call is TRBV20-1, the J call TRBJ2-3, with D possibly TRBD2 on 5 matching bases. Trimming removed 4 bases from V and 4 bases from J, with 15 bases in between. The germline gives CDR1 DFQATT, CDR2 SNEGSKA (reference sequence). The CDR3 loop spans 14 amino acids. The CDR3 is CSAIFPGIADTQYF. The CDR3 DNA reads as TGCAGTGCTATTTTCCCGGGAATCGCAGATACGCAGTATTTT.

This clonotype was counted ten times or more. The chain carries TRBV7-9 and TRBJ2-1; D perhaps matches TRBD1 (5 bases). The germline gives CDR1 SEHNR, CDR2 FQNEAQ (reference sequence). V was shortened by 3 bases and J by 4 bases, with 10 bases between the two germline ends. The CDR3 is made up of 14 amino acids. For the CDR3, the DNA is TGTGCCAGCAGCTTCATTACAGGTTACAATGAGCAGTTCTTC. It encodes CASSFITGYNEQFF.